One sample yielded the 4 T cell receptor beta chains listed below, sequenced in a study of blood T cell repertoires in COVID-19. Only in-frame clones appear in the TCRdb table, and some are missing; sequencing was by immunoSEQ multiplex PCR. The sample carries around 160,000 clones, 75% to 90% recorded once. Sequenced: peripheral blood. The receptors were sampled from a woman aged 55-75 years with COVID-19, enrolled during active disease.

V usage is TRBV29-1 and J usage is TRBJ2-7, with 13 positions matching TRBD2. Germline loops: CDR1 SQVTM, CDR2 ANQGSEA. The CDR3 sequence is 13 residues long. V dropped 6 bases and J dropped 2; count of bases not matched to a gene: 1. The CDR3 DNA is TGCAGCGTGGGGACTAGCGGGGCCTACGAGCAGTACTTC. Residues: CSVGTSGAYEQYF.

The chain links TRBV30 to TRBJ1-5, with a weak D call TRBD1 (5 bases). This CDR3 comprises 17 residues. Germline assignment: CDR1 GTSNPN and CDR2 SVGIG (reference sequence). Trimming shortened V by 4 bases and J by 0 bases, and 19 bases separated the two germline ends. Here the CDR3 reads CAWTDKQVLHSNQPQHF. The CDR3 DNA reads as TGTGCCTGGACCGATAAACAGGTTTTACATAGCAATCAGCCCCAGCATTTT.

This chain connects TRBV19 to TRBJ2-1; D not certain. The CDR3 extends over 12 amino acids. The V end was cut by 1 base, the J end by 10 bases, with 8 bases between. Germline CDR1 reads LNHDA; CDR2 reads SQIVND (reference sequence). CDR3 loop: CASSIVLSEQFF. Here the CDR3 DNA reads TGTGCCAGTAGTATAGTCCTTAGCGAGCAGTTCTTC. The complete variable domain, with remaining parts taken from reference TRBV19 and TRBJ2-1, reads DGGITQSPKYLFRKEGQNVTLSCEQNLNHDAMYWYRQDPGQGLRLIYYSQIVNDFQKGDIAEGYSVSREKKESFPLTVTSAQKNPTAFYLCASSIVLSEQFFGPGTRLTVL.

This chain uses TRBV3-1 (or the pseudogene TRBV3-2) with TRBJ2-7; D ambiguous. The CDR3 totals 13 residues. With 1 base removed from V and 2 bases from J, the gap between germline ends came to 6 bases. Germline V gene sequence: CDR1 LGHDT, CDR2 YNNKEL (reference sequence). CDR3 protein: CASSQGLTYEQYF. CDR3 DNA sequence: TGTGCCAGCAGCCAAGGACTGACCTACGAGCAGTACTTC.